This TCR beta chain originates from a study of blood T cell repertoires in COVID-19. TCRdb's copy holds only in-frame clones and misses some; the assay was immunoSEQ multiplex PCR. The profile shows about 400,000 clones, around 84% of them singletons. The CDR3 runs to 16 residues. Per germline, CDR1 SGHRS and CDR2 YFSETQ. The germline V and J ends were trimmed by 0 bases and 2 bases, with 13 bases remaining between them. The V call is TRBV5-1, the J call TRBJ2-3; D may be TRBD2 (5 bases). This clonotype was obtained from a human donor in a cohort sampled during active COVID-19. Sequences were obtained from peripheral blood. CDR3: CASSLALEGYTDTQYF. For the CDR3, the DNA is TGCGCCAGCAGCTTGGCACTAGAGGGTTACACAGATACGCAGTATTTT.